This T cell receptor (beta chain) was identified during a study of T cell repertoires in cytomegalovirus infection. Study-wide context: Recently identified HLA-C-restricted CMV epitopes and well-studied HLA-B-restricted CMV epitopes were used by the study. CMV infection and matching HLA type were both indicated by public TCR beta signatures.

TCRdb re-analysed the reads in MiXCR, keeping a single row per CDR3 protein. Here the sample spans about 900,000 distinct CDR3 sequences, around 30% being singletons. Study outcomes and limitations: Within the response measured ex vivo, HLA-C-restricted CMV-specific TCR beta clonotypes were dominant.

CDR1 is SNHLY and CDR2 is FYNNEI in the germline V gene. This CDR3 has 15 residues. V lost 4 bases, J lost 6 bases, and 8 bases stayed unmatched. In regard to this clonotype: The antigen remains undetermined.

The sample in question was cultured CD8+ T cells from PBMCs, obtained from culture after CMV antigen stimulation. V and J are TRBV2 and TRBJ1-5; 8 nucleotides match TRBD1. The receptor was derived from a human donor in good health (CMV status not recorded). Some clones in this sample may be carry-over from other donors' samples. CDR3: CASSVFRTGGQPQHF. In DNA form, the CDR3 reads TGTGCCAGCAGTGTTTTCAGAACAGGGGGTCAGCCCCAGCATTTT. The complete variable domain, with remaining parts taken from reference TRBV2 and TRBJ1-5, reads EPEVTQTPSHQVTQMGQEVILRCVPISNHLYFYWYRQILGQKVEFLVSFYNNEISEKSEIFDDQFSVERPDGSNFTLKIRSTKLEDSAMYFCASSVFRTGGQPQHFGDGTRLSIL.